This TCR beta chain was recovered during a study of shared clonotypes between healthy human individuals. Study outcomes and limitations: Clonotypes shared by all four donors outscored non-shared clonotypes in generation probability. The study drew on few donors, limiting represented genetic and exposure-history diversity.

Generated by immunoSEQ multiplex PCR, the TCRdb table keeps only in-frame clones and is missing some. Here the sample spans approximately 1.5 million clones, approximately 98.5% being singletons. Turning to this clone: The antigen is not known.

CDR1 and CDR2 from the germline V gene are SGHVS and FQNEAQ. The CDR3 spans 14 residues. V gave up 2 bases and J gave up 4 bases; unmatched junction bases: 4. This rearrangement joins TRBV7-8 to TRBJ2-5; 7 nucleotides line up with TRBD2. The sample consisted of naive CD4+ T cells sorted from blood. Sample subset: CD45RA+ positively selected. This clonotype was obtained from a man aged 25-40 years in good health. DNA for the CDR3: TGTGCCAGCAGCTTATTACTAGCGTCAGAGACCCAGTACTTC. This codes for CASSLLLASETQYF.